Each of the 11 T cell receptor beta chains below was sequenced from the same sample in a study of beta chain features in type 1 diabetes. As every portion of the isolated RNA was reverse transcribed, the sequencing read expressed TCRB transcripts. Using immunoSEQ multiplex PCR, the repertoire was profiled, and TCRdb retains in-frame clones only, with some absent. Found here are around 190,000 clones, about 13% of them singletons; the top ten hold about 0.58%. The sequenced sample was central memory CD4+ T cells from blood. These receptors were taken from a woman aged 18-30 years in good health.

The chain recombines TRBV28 with TRBJ1-5, with a tentative D call TRBD1 (5 bases). Germline CDR1 reads MDHEN; CDR2 reads SYDVKM. Trimming left V 7 bases short and J 7 bases short, with 17 bases between. The CDR3 loop spans 14 amino acids. The CDR3 DNA is TGTGCCAGCATTACCAGTACGGGGGGACAGCCCCAGCATTTT. Its translation is CASITSTGGQPQHF.

The chain combines TRBV10-1 with TRBJ2-6, with D possibly being TRBD2 (6 bases). Trimming took 4 bases from V and 2 from J, leaving 6 bases between them. Germline V gives CDR1 WNHNN, CDR2 SYGVQD (reference sequence). CDR3 length: 14 residues. The CDR3 loop reads CASSGGAGANVLTF. CDR3 DNA sequence: TGCGCCAGCAGTGGGGGGGCTGGGGCCAACGTCCTGACTTTC.

This chain links TRBV28 with TRBJ2-1, with TRBD2 matching over 8 bases. Germline lookup yields CDR1 MDHEN and CDR2 SYDVKM. The V gene end was trimmed by 5 bases and the J gene end by 6 bases; junction bases not matched to a gene: 9. The CDR3 covers 15 residues. Here the CDR3 DNA reads TGTGCCAGCAGTGCGGGGGGAGGCAGATCCAATGAGCAGTTCTTC. Amino acids: CASSAGGGRSNEQFF.

The rearrangement uses TRBV4-3 and TRBJ2-1; perhaps TRBD2 as D (6 bases). The CDR3 extends over 14 amino acids. Germline assignment: CDR1 LGHNA and CDR2 YSLEER. Trimming shortened V by 1 base and J by 6 bases, and 10 bases separated the two germline ends. CDR3 sequence reads: CASSQGRDSNEQFF. CDR3 DNA: TGCGCCAGCAGCCAAGGTCGGGACTCCAATGAGCAGTTCTTC.

The chain's CDR3 is CASSLPGQGNQPQHF. The CDR3, as DNA: TGTGCCAGCTCACTACCGGGACAGGGTAATCAGCCCCAGCATTTT. The chain is built from TRBV18 and TRBJ1-5, with TRBD1 matching 9 bases. This CDR3 contains 15 residues. Trimming cost V 4 bases and J 4 bases; bases outside gene matches: 5. From germline, CDR1 is KGHSH and CDR2 LQKENI.

The J gene is TRBJ1-3, the V gene TRBV6-5, with D possibly being TRBD1 (6 bases). This CDR3 comprises 14 residues. Between the trimmed V and J ends, which lost 2 bases and 3 bases, there was a span of 8 bases. Germline-derived CDR1 and CDR2 are MNHEY and SVGAGI. CDR3 coding DNA: TGTGCCAGCAGTTACAACAGGGATGGAAACACCATATATTTT. It is translated as CASSYNRDGNTIYF.

The V and J genes are TRBV7-2 and TRBJ2-7; D gene ambiguous. Germline V gives CDR1 SGHTA, CDR2 FQGNSA. V lost 1 base to trimming and J lost 5 bases, with 12 bases between them. This CDR3 has 14 residues. CDR3 region: CASSLEIDSHEQYF. CDR3 nucleotide sequence: TGTGCCAGCAGCTTAGAAATAGATAGCCACGAGCAGTACTTC.

In this sample, this clone turned up a few times. The V call is TRBV7-8, the J call TRBJ2-3; possibly TRBD2 for D (7 bases). V was clipped by 4 bases and J by 0 bases, with 20 bases between them. CDR1 is SGHVS, CDR2 FQNEAQ, per germline. This CDR3 has 18 residues. The CDR3 bases are TGTGCCAGCAGCTCAGGGGTTTCTAGCGGCGCTAGCACAGATACGCAGTATTTT. It translates to CASSSGVSSGASTDTQYF.

The chain recombines TRBV5-1 with TRBJ2-5, with TRBD2 matching 11 bases. The J call is doubtful: the DNA matches TRBJ2-7 better. Germline values: CDR1 SGHRS, CDR2 YFSETQ. The CDR3 is made up of 17 amino acids. CDR3 loop: CASSLAATSGSNYEQYF. DNA for the CDR3: TGCGCCAGCAGCTTGGCGGCTACTAGCGGGAGCAACTACGAGCAGTACTTC.

The J gene is TRBJ1-5, the V gene TRBV28; 11 bases align to TRBD1. From germline, CDR1 is MDHEN and CDR2 SYDVKM. This CDR3 has 14 residues. V lost 8 bases to trimming and J lost 6 bases; unmatched junction nucleotides: 6. The CDR3 protein is CASRDGTGGQPQHF. The CDR3 DNA reads as TGTGCCAGCCGGGACGGGACAGGGGGTCAGCCCCAGCATTTT.

The chain couples TRBV10-3 to TRBJ2-3; 8 nucleotides align to TRBD2. Trimming cost V 0 bases and J 1 base; bases outside gene matches: 0. CDR1 is ENHRY and CDR2 is SYGVKD in the germline V gene. The CDR3 consists of 15 residues. The CDR3 sequence is CAISESTSGTDTQYF. CDR3 DNA: TGTGCCATCAGTGAGTCGACTAGCGGCACAGATACGCAGTATTTT.